The 7 T cell receptor beta chains presented below share a single source sample, sequenced in a study of blood T cell repertoires in COVID-19 (dated by TCRdb to the early 2020s). Libraries were made using the immunoSEQ multiplex PCR assay. In its TCRdb copy, this immuneACCESS table keeps in-frame sequences only and misses some clones. Where compared with another copy, unresolved V genes explain less than half of these, and the others have no known cause. The sample records about 270,000 clones, 75% to 95% of which are singletons. The ten biggest clones cover less than 3.5% of the sample. The sample taken for sequencing was PBMCs or T cells enriched from blood (not recorded which). These TCRs come from a man between 35 and 55 years old who had been exposed to COVID-19.

The CDR3 here is CASSEVGGSNYGYTF. The DNA of the CDR3 is TGTGCCAGCAGTGAAGTGGGGGGTTCTAACTATGGCTACACCTTC. The chain employs TRBV25-1 and TRBJ1-2; a weak D match, TRBD1 (5 bases). The CDR3 loop spans 15 amino acids. Per the germline V gene, CDR1 is MGHDK and CDR2 is SYGVNS. V gave up 2 bases and J gave up 0 bases, with 10 bases separating them.

This clone was seen repeatedly, ten times or more. The chain recombines TRBV6-4 with TRBJ2-3; 7 bases match TRBD2. The CDR3 extends over 15 amino acids. V was pared by 5 bases and J by 4 bases, with 9 bases of the junction left unmatched. Germline V gives CDR1 MRHNA, CDR2 SNTAGT. CDR3 protein: CASSHLAGAADTQYF. The CDR3 region has the DNA TGTGCCAGCAGTCATCTTGCGGGAGCGGCAGATACGCAGTATTTT.

CDR3 residues: CASSLGQAGKNIQYF. DNA of the CDR3: TGTGCCAGCAGCTTAGGACAGGCCGGCAAAAACATTCAGTACTTC. The chain combines TRBV11-2 with TRBJ2-4, with a weak D call TRBD1 (6 bases). The CDR3 is 15 amino acids. The V end lost 1 base, the J end lost 3 bases, and 10 bases lay between the germline ends. Germline assignment: CDR1 SGHAT and CDR2 FQNNGV.

V is TRBV23-1 and J is TRBJ1-5; D call uncertain. TRBV23-1 is given ORF status, its function remaining uncertain. The CDR3 totals 14 residues. Trimming pared 11 bases from V and 4 bases from J, leaving 18 bases between. DNA for the CDR3: TGCGCCGCCCGGAGCCGGACTAGGAATCAGCCCCAGCATTTT. The encoded protein is CAARSRTRNQPQHF.

The rearrangement joins TRBV7-9 to TRBJ2-7, with 9 bases fitting TRBD1. Germline V gives CDR1 SEHNR, CDR2 FQNEAQ (reference sequence). The CDR3 spans 15 residues. After removal of 3 bases from V and 4 bases from J, the junction contained 7 bases not matched to a gene. CDR3: CASSLTGTGLYEQYF. The CDR3 region has the DNA TGTGCCAGCAGCTTGACCGGGACAGGGTTGTACGAGCAGTACTTC.

J is TRBJ1-4 and V is TRBV24-1, with TRBD1 as a possible D gene (5 bases). CDR1 and CDR2 from the germline V gene are KGHDR and SFDVKD. This CDR3 comprises 13 residues. Trimming cost V 5 bases and J 10 bases, with 13 bases left between them. CDR3 in amino acids: CATSVGVGGKLFF. DNA of the CDR3: TGTGCCACCAGTGTAGGGGTTGGTGGAAAACTGTTTTTT.

This chain joins TRBV28 and TRBJ2-7, with D possibly being TRBD1 (5 bases). The ends were cut back, 6 bases at V and 6 bases at J, with 15 bases in the middle. The CDR3 has 13 amino acids. Looked up from germline, CDR1 is MDHEN and CDR2 is SYDVKM. This CDR3 is CASRSTGPSEQYF. The CDR3, as DNA: TGTGCCAGCAGAAGTACAGGACCTAGCGAGCAGTACTTC.